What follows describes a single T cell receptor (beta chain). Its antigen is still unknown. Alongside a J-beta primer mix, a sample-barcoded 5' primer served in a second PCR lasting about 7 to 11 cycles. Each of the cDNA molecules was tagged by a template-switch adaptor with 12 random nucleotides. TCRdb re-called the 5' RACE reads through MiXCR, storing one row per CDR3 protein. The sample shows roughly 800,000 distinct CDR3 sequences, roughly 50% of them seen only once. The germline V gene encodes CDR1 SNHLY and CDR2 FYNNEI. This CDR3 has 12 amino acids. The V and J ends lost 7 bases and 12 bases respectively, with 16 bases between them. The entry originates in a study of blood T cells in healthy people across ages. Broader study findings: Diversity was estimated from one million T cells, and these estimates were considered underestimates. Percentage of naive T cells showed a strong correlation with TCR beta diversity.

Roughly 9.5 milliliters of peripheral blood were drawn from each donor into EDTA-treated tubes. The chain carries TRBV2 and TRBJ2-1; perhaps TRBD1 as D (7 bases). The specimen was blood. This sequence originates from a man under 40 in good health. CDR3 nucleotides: TGTGCCAGCAATGCGGGGTCAGGGGGGCAGTTCTTC. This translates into CASNAGSGGQFF.